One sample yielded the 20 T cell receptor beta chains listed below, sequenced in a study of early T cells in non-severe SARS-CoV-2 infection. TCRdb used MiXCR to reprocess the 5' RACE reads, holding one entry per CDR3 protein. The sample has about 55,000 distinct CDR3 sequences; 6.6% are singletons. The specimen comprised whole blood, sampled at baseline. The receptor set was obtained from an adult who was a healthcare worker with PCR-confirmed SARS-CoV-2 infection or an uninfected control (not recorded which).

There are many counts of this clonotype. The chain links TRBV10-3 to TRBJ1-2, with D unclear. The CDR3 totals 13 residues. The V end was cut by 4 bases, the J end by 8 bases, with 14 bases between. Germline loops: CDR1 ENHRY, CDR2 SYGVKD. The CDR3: CAISVGEGGGYTF. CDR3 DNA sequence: TGTGCCATCAGTGTCGGAGAGGGAGGAGGCTACACCTTC.

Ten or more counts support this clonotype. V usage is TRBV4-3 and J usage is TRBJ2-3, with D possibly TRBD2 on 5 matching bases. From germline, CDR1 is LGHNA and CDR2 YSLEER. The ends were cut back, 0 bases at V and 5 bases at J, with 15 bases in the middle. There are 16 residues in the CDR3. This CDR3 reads CASSQDLAPAVDTQYF. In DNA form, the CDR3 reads TGCGCCAGCAGCCAAGATCTAGCCCCCGCCGTAGATACGCAGTATTTT.

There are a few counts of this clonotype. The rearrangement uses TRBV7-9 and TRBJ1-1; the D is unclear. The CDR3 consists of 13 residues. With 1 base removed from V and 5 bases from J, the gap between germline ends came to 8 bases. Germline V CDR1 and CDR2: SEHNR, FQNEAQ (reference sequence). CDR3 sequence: CASSLDSGTEAFF. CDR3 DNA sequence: TGTGCCAGCAGCTTAGACTCGGGTACTGAAGCTTTCTTT.

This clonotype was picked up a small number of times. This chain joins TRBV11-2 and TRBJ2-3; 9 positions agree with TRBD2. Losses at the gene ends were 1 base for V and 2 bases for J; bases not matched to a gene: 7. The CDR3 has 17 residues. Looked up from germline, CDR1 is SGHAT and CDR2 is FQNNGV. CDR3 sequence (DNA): TGTGCCAGCAGCTTAGCCGTAGCGGGGGCCGTCACAGATACGCAGTATTTT. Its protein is CASSLAVAGAVTDTQYF.

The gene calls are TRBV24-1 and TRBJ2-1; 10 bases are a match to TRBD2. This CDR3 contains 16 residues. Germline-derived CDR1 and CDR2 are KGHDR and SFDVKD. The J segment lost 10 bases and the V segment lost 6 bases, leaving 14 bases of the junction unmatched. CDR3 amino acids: CATSTARVAGGSEQFF. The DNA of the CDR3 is TGTGCCACCAGTACAGCTCGAGTAGCGGGGGGAAGCGAGCAGTTCTTC.

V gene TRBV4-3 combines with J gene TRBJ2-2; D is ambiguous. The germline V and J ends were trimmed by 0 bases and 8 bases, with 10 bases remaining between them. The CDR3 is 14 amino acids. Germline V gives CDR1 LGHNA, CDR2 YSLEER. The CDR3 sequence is CASSQESSSGELFF. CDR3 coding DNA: TGCGCCAGCAGCCAAGAGTCATCGTCTGGGGAGCTGTTTTTT.

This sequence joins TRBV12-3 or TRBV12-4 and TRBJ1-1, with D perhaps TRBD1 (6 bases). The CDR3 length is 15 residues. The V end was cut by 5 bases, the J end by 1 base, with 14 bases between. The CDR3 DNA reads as TGTGCCAGCAGTCCTGACACAGGGAAGAACACTGAAGCTTTCTTT. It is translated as CASSPDTGKNTEAFF.

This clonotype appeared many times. Here the CDR3 DNA reads TGCGCCAGCAGTGAAAAGCGGGGGGCCTCTGGGACCCAGTACTTC. This translates into CASSEKRGASGTQYF. The genes are TRBV10-1 and TRBJ2-5; 9 bases fit TRBD2. The CDR3 consists of 15 residues. CDR1 WNHNN and CDR2 SYGVQD come from the germline V gene (reference sequence). V was clipped by 3 bases and J by 7 bases; unmatched bases: 9.

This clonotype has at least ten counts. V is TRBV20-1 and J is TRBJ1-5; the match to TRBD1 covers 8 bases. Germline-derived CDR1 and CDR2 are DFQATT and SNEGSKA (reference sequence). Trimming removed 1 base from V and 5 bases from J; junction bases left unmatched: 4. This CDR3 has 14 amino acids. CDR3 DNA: TGCAGTGCTAGAGGGTCAGGGGGCGATCAGCCCCAGCATTTT. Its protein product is CSARGSGGDQPQHF.

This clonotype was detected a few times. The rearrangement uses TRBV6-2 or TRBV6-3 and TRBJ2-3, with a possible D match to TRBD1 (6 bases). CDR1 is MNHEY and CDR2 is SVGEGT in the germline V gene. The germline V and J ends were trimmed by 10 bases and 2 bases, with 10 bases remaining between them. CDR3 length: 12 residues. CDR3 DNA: TGTGCCACTGGGACAAACACAGATACGCAGTATTTT. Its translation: CATGTNTDTQYF.

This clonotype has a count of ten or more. In DNA, the CDR3 is TGTGCCAGCAGCGGTCCAGGGGGCGCGGGAAATGAGCAGTTCTTC. This translates into CASSGPGGAGNEQFF. The chain couples TRBV13 to TRBJ2-1; 8 positions match TRBD1. J gave up 7 bases and V 5 bases, and 10 bases lay outside the gene matches. Per germline, CDR1 PRHDT and CDR2 FYEKMQ (reference sequence). This CDR3 contains 15 residues.

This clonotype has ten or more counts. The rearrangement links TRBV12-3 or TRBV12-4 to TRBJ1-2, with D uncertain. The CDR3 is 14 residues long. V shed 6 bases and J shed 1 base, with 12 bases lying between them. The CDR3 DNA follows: TGTGCCAGCAGCCAACATACAGATAACTATGGCTACACCTTC. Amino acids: CASSQHTDNYGYTF.

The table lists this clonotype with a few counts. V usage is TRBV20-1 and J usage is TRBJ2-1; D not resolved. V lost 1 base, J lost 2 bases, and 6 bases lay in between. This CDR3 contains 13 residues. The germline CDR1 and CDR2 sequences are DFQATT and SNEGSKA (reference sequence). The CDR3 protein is CSARAAPYNEQFF. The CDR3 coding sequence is TGCAGTGCTAGAGCGGCCCCCTACAATGAGCAGTTCTTC.

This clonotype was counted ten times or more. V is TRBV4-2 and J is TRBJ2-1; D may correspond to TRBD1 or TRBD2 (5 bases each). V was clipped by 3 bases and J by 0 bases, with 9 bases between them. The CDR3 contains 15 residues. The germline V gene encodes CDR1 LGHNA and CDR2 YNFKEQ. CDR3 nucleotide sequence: TGTGCCAGCAGCCAGGGGACGGTCTCCTACAATGAGCAGTTCTTC. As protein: CASSQGTVSYNEQFF.

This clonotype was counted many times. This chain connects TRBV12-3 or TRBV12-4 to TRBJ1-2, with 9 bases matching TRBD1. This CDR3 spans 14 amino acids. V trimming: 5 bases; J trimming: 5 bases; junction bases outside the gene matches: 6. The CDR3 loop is CASSLTGTGYGYTF. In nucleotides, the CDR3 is TGTGCCAGCAGTCTAACCGGGACAGGGTATGGCTACACCTTC.

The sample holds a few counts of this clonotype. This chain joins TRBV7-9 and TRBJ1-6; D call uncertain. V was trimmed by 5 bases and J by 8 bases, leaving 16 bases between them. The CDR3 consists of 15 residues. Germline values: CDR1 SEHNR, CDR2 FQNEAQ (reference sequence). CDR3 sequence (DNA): TGTGCCAGCAGCCAATCGGACCGGCCGTATTCACCCCTCCACTTT. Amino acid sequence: CASSQSDRPYSPLHF.

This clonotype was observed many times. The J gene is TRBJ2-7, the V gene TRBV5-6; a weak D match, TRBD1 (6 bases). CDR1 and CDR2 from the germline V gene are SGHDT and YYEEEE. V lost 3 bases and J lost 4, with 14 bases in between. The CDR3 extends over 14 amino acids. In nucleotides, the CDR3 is TGTGCCAGCAGCTCCGGGACAAAGAGTTACGAGCAGTACTTC. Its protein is CASSSGTKSYEQYF. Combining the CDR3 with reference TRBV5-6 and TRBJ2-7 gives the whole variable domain DAGVTQSPTHLIKTRGQQVTLRCSPKSGHDTVSWYQQALGQGPQFIFQYYEEEERQRGNFPDRFSGHQFPNYSSELNVNALLLGDSALYLCASSSGTKSYEQYFGPGTRLTVT.

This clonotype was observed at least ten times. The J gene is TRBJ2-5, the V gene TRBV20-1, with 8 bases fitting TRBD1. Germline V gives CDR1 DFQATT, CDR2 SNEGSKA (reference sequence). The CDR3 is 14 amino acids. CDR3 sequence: CTLQTGALQETQYF. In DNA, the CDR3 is TGCACCCTACAGACAGGGGCTCTCCAAGAGACCCAGTACTTC.

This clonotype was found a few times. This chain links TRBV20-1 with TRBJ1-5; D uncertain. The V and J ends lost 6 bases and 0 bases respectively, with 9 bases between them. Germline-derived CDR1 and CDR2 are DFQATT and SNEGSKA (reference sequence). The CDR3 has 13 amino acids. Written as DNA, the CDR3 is TGCAGTGCCCCACGGAATAGCAATCAGCCCCAGCATTTT. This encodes CSAPRNSNQPQHF.

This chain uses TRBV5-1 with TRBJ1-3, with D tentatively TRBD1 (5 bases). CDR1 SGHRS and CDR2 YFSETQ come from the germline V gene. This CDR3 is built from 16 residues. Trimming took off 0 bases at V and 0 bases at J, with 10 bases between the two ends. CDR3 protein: CASSLDRIDSGNTIYF. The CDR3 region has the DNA TGCGCCAGCAGCTTGGACAGGATTGACTCTGGAAACACCATATATTTT.